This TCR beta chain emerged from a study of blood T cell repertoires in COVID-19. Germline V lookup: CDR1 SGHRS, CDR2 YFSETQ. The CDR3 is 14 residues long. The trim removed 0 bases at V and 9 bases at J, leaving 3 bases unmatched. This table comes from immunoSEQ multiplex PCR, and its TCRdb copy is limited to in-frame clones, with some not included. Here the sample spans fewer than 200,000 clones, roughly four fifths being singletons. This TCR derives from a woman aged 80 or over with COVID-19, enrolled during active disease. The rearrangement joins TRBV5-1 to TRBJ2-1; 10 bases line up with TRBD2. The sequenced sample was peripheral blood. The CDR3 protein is CASSLESGRAEQFF. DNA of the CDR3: TGCGCCAGCAGCTTGGAAAGCGGGAGGGCTGAGCAGTTCTTC.